One sample yielded the 24 T cell receptor beta chains listed below, sequenced in a study of shared T cell receptors in the human thymus. TCRdb's copy holds only in-frame clones and misses some; the assay was immunoSEQ multiplex PCR. The sample lists approximately 580,000 clones, 75% to 85% seen once, with less than 0.015% in the top ten. The sample was also reused in another study, on human thymus T cells.

Material for sequencing was thymocytes. The receptors were gathered from a boy less than two years old with a congenital heart defect.

The chain links TRBV13 to TRBJ2-5; 12 nucleotides agree with TRBD2. The CDR3 contains 15 residues. J lost 6 bases, V lost 5 bases, and 7 bases had no gene match. Germline V gene sequence: CDR1 PRHDT, CDR2 FYEKMQ (reference sequence). The CDR3 spells CASSPPTSGSKTQYF. CDR3 DNA: TGTGCCAGCAGCCCCCCGACTAGCGGGAGTAAGACCCAGTACTTC.

The chain employs TRBV4-3 and TRBJ2-7; 7 nucleotides agree with TRBD2. The CDR3 totals 17 residues. The germline V gene encodes CDR1 LGHNA and CDR2 YSLEER. The V and J ends lost 4 bases and 0 bases, in that order; junction bases with no gene match: 12. The CDR3 DNA reads as TGCGCCAGCAGCCTCCCCCGGGTAGCGGGCCTCTCCTACGAGCAGTACTTC. Translating gives CASSLPRVAGLSYEQYF.

This chain joins TRBV4-1 and TRBJ1-1; 10 nucleotides line up with TRBD1. Germline-derived CDR1 and CDR2 are MGHRA and YSYEKL. After removal of 3 bases from V and 4 bases from J, the junction contained 14 bases not matched to a gene. This CDR3 region has 18 residues. In nucleotides, the CDR3 is TGCGCCAGCAGCCAGATATTGTCGACAGGGGGCCGAAGCACTGAAGCTTTCTTT. Its protein is CASSQILSTGGRSTEAFF.

This chain joins TRBV21-1 and TRBJ1-2. TRBV21-1 is a pseudogene. CDR3 length: 14 residues. For the CDR3, the DNA is TGTGCCAGCCTCCCCCCGGTGAGGAACTATGGCTACACCTTC. Protein sequence: CASLPPVRNYGYTF.

CDR3 coding DNA: TGTGCCAGCAGTAACGACAGGGGCGCGCAAACTGAAGCTTTCTTT. Its protein product is CASSNDRGAQTEAFF. This rearrangement joins TRBV6-1 to TRBJ1-1; 8 bases are shared with TRBD1. J lost 5 bases, V lost 5 bases, and 10 bases had no gene match. The germline CDR1 and CDR2 sequences are MNHNS and SASEGT. This CDR3 contains 15 residues.

V gene TRBV28 combines with J gene TRBJ1-1; D is unclear. The germline V and J ends were trimmed by 1 base and 5 bases, with 8 bases remaining between them. The CDR3 has 13 residues. Germline V gene data show CDR1 as MDHEN and CDR2 as SYDVKM. CDR3 nucleotide sequence: TGTGCCAGCAGTTTATCCGGGGATACTGAAGCTTTCTTT. Translation: CASSLSGDTEAFF.

A single count supports this clone. The V gene is TRBV11-2, the J gene TRBJ2-7, with D tentatively TRBD1 (6 bases). Trimming left V 6 bases short and J 4 bases short, with 7 bases between. The V gene's germline CDR1 is SGHAT and CDR2 FQNNGV. This CDR3 is 11 amino acids long. The CDR3 loop reads CASRRGYEQYF. The CDR3 coding sequence is TGTGCCAGCAGGAGGGGGTACGAGCAGTACTTC.

V usage is TRBV6-1 and J usage is TRBJ1-2; D is ambiguous. Germline-derived CDR1 and CDR2 are MNHNS and SASEGT. Trimming left V 7 bases short and J 0 bases short, with 6 bases between. CDR3 length: 12 residues. CDR3 protein: CASTRPNYGYTF. CDR3 DNA: TGTGCCAGCACCAGGCCTAACTATGGCTACACCTTC.

V usage is TRBV11-3 and J usage is TRBJ2-7; D gene uncertain. This CDR3 region has 20 residues. Per germline, CDR1 SGHNT and CDR2 YENEEA. The germline V and J ends were trimmed by 0 bases and 2 bases, with 26 bases remaining between them. In DNA form, the CDR3 reads TGTGCCAGCAGCTTAGAGTTCGCACCTCCCGCTGAGCTGCCTCCCTACGAGCAGTACTTC. Translated: CASSLEFAPPAELPPYEQYF.

The genes are TRBV28 and TRBJ1-5, with TRBD1 as a possible D gene (5 bases). Trimming removed 6 bases from V and 0 bases from J, with 21 bases in between. Germline CDR1 MDHEN, CDR2 SYDVKM. This CDR3 has 18 residues. The CDR3 loop reads CASRPRGDTDYSNQPQHF. CDR3 sequence (DNA): TGTGCCAGCAGGCCCCGGGGGGATACCGACTATAGCAATCAGCCCCAGCATTTT.

The gene calls are TRBV28 and TRBJ1-1; TRBD1 agrees at 12 bases. This CDR3 is 17 amino acids long. Trimming took 6 bases from V and 4 from J; bases not matched to a gene: 12. From germline, CDR1 is MDHEN and CDR2 SYDVKM. The CDR3 loop is CASRLRDRGLGGTEAFF. The CDR3 DNA reads TGTGCCAGCAGACTCCGGGACAGGGGGCTGGGTGGCACTGAAGCTTTCTTT.

V gene TRBV6-1 combines with J gene TRBJ2-1; 9 bases line up with TRBD2. CDR1 is MNHNS, CDR2 SASEGT, per germline. The CDR3 is made up of 17 amino acids. The V and J ends lost 1 base and 7 bases, in that order; junction bases with no gene match: 11. CDR3 sequence: CASSEGRIAGEGNEQFF. In DNA form, the CDR3 reads TGTGCCAGCAGTGAAGGGAGAATAGCGGGAGAGGGAAATGAGCAGTTCTTC.

The chain combines TRBV2 with TRBJ2-1; 14 bases fit TRBD2. The germline V gene encodes CDR1 SNHLY and CDR2 FYNNEI. J gave up 7 bases and V 4 bases, and 3 bases lay outside the gene matches. The CDR3 totals 15 residues. This CDR3 is CASSGGTSGRNEQFF. The CDR3, as DNA: TGTGCCAGCAGTGGGGGGACTAGCGGGAGAAATGAGCAGTTCTTC. The full variable domain, with the rest looked up from reference TRBV2 and TRBJ2-1, is EPEVTQTPSHQVTQMGQEVILRCVPISNHLYFYWYRQILGQKVEFLVSFYNNEISEKSEIFDDQFSVERPDGSNFTLKIRSTKLEDSAMYFCASSGGTSGRNEQFFGPGTRLTVL.

The chain links TRBV29-1 to TRBJ2-1; a possible D gene is TRBD1 (5 bases). Trimming removed 0 bases from V and 7 bases from J, with 16 bases in between. Germline CDR1 reads SQVTM; CDR2 reads ANQGSEA. The CDR3 length is 15 residues. In nucleotides, the CDR3 is TGCAGCGTTGAAGAATTAGGGGATGGTCATAATGAGCAGTTCTTC. Amino acids: CSVEELGDGHNEQFF.

The rearrangement links TRBV28 to TRBJ2-7; TRBD2 aligns across 14 bases. The CDR3 is made up of 14 amino acids. V lost 5 bases, J lost 9 bases, and 6 bases stayed unmatched. CDR1 is MDHEN and CDR2 is SYDVKM in the germline V gene. The CDR3: CASSRSGLAGGQYF. CDR3 DNA: TGTGCCAGCAGTCGTTCTGGACTAGCGGGAGGGCAGTACTTC.

The chain is built from TRBV27 and TRBJ2-5, with a possible D match to TRBD1 (6 bases). Deletions cut 5 bases from V and 0 bases from J, with 16 bases between. This CDR3 region has 16 residues. The germline gives CDR1 MNHEY, CDR2 SMNVEV (reference sequence). CDR3 DNA: TGTGCCAGCAGTGAGGAAGCAGGGGCGAACCAAGAGACCCAGTACTTC. Encoded protein: CASSEEAGANQETQYF.

The chain joins TRBV5-8 to TRBJ1-5; TRBD1 aligns across 8 bases. J gave up 2 bases and V 3 bases, and 16 bases lay outside the gene matches. This CDR3 comprises 19 residues. Per the germline V gene, CDR1 is SGHTS and CDR2 is YDEGEE. The CDR3 nucleotides read TGTGCCAGCAGCTCAGATTGGACAGGGAGGGCGGTAGGCAATCAGCCCCAGCATTTT. This gives the protein CASSSDWTGRAVGNQPQHF.

The CDR3 nucleotides are TGTGCCAGCAGCAAATCCTTCCCCTACGAGCAGTACTTC. Encoded protein: CASSKSFPYEQYF. The V call is TRBV21-1, the J call TRBJ2-7; the table gives TRBD2 as D, unverified against the DNA. TRBV21-1 is assigned pseudogene status. The CDR3 length is 13 residues.

In this sample, this clone turned up a few times. This chain uses TRBV30 with TRBJ2-3; possible D gene TRBD2, 5 bases. This CDR3 contains 16 residues. Trimming pared 1 base from V and 6 bases from J, leaving 20 bases between. The germline CDR1 and CDR2 sequences are GTSNPN and SVGIG (reference sequence). Here the CDR3 reads CAWSAALVRIDDTQYF. CDR3 bases: TGTGCCTGGAGTGCCGCACTAGTGCGTATCGACGATACGCAGTATTTT.

This clone was counted a single time. The chain combines TRBV29-1 with TRBJ2-2, with TRBD2 matching 13 bases. V lost 6 bases, J lost 5 bases, and 6 bases stayed unmatched. Germline V lookup: CDR1 SQVTM, CDR2 ANQGSEA. This CDR3 is 15 amino acids long. This CDR3 is CSVGLAGAATGELFF. CDR3 coding DNA: TGCAGCGTCGGACTAGCGGGAGCGGCTACCGGGGAGCTGTTTTTT.

V is TRBV5-1 and J is TRBJ2-1, with D maybe TRBD2 (6 bases). The germline V gene has CDR1 SGHRS and CDR2 YFSETQ. The germline V and J ends were trimmed by 4 bases and 8 bases, with 19 bases remaining between them. The CDR3 has 15 residues. The CDR3 spells CASSATSPLGDEQFF. CDR3 sequence (DNA): TGCGCCAGCAGCGCCACTAGCCCGCTAGGTGATGAGCAGTTCTTC.

This clone was seen more than once but under ten times. V gene TRBV28 combines with J gene TRBJ2-3; tentative D call: TRBD2 (6 bases). V was shortened by 5 bases and J by 2 bases, with 17 bases between the two germline ends. The V gene's germline CDR1 is MDHEN and CDR2 SYDVKM. The CDR3 runs to 16 residues. CDR3 sequence reads: CASSARSGVFTDTQYF. The DNA of the CDR3 is TGTGCCAGCAGTGCCCGGTCGGGAGTCTTCACAGATACGCAGTATTTT.

The chain combines TRBV10-1 with TRBJ1-5, with 12 positions matching TRBD1. The CDR3 extends over 19 amino acids. Germline loops: CDR1 WNHNN, CDR2 SYGVQD (reference sequence). Trimming at V came to 2 bases and at J to 0 bases, leaving 8 bases not matched to a gene. This chain's CDR3 is CASSEVGQGASNSNQPQHF. CDR3 in DNA: TGCGCCAGCAGTGAGGTGGGACAGGGGGCAAGTAATAGCAATCAGCCCCAGCATTTT.

This chain links TRBV6-6 with TRBJ2-3; 13 bases fit TRBD2. Germline CDR1 MNHNY, CDR2 SVGAGI (reference sequence). The CDR3 runs 16 residues. V lost 5 bases to trimming and J lost 4 bases; unmatched junction nucleotides: 6. Here the CDR3 reads CASSPRTSGSADTQYF. CDR3 DNA sequence: TGTGCCAGCAGTCCCCGGACTAGCGGGAGTGCAGATACGCAGTATTTT.